These T cell receptor beta chains were read from a single sample in a study of radiotherapy plus CTLA-4 blockade in lung cancer. Only in-frame clones appear in the TCRdb table, and some are missing; sequencing was by immunoSEQ multiplex PCR. The sample has 80,000 or so clones; under 85% are singletons. Sequenced here: peripheral blood, sampled from a patient treated with radiotherapy plus ipilimumab. The receptors originated from a human donor with non-small cell lung cancer who had stable disease on radiotherapy plus ipilimumab. Both conserved end residues are part of each CDR3. The D gene is left open where the match is weak. Some rows have no size entry. The others give once, few or many, or a class for an expanded clone.

. | TRBJ2-2 | 16 | . | TRBV15 | CATSRQGSQNTGELFF | TGTGCCACCAGCAGACAGGGGTCCCAGAACACCGGGGAGCTGTTTTTT
. | TRBJ1-1 | 13 | . | TRBV6-5 | CASSRGQYLEAFF | TGTGCCAGCAGTAGGGGTCAGTACCTTGAAGCTTTCTTT
. | TRBJ1-4 | 15 | TRBD1 | TRBV19 | CASSMAPGTGEKLFF | TGTGCCAGTAGTATGGCCCCCGGGACAGGTGAAAAACTGTTTTTT
. | TRBJ1-6 | 14 | . | TRBV5-6 | CASYKSSYNSPLHF | TGTGCCAGCTATAAGAGCTCCTATAATTCACCCCTCCACTTT
. | TRBJ2-1 | 11 | . | TRBV7-6 | CASSLAAEQFF | TGTGCCAGCAGCTTAGCGGCTGAGCAGTTCTTC
few | TRBJ1-3 | 14 | . | TRBV5-1 | CASSSAGAGNTIYF | TGCGCCAGCAGCTCGGCAGGGGCTGGAAACACCATATATTTT
. | TRBJ2-7 | 14 | . | TRBV19 | CASRVSEGSYEQYF | TGTGCCAGTAGGGTCAGTGAAGGCTCCTACGAGCAGTACTTC
. | TRBJ1-4 | 15 | . | TRBV4-2 | CASSPDGTQNEKLFF | TGTGCCAGCAGCCCCGACGGGACCCAAAATGAAAAACTGTTTTTT
. | TRBJ1-1 | 13 | . | TRBV9 | CASSGQQNTEAFF | TGTGCCAGCAGCGGGCAGCAGAACACTGAAGCTTTCTTT
few | TRBJ2-7 | 14 | TRBD2 | TRBV5-4 | CASSEASGPYEQYF | TGTGCCAGCAGCGAGGCTAGCGGCCCCTACGAGCAGTACTTC
. | TRBJ1-5 | 13 | . | TRBV9 | CASSSGWGQPQHF | TGTGCCAGCAGCTCAGGCTGGGGTCAGCCCCAGCATTTT
. | TRBJ2-1 | 14 | TRBD1 | TRBV7-3 | CASSLGQGTNEQFF | TGTGCCAGCAGCTTAGGACAGGGTACAAATGAGCAGTTCTTC
. | TRBJ1-2 | 16 | TRBD1 | TRBV7-9 | CASSPPRQGPGDGYTF | TGTGCCAGCAGCCCCCCTCGACAGGGGCCCGGGGATGGCTACACCTTC
. | TRBJ2-7 | 16 | TRBD1 | TRBV10-2 | CASSEGTGGPSYEQYF | TGCGCCAGCAGTGAGGGGACAGGGGGACCTTCCTACGAGCAGTACTTC
. | TRBJ2-2 | 16 | TRBD1 | TRBV18 | CASSADRGSYTGELFF | TGTGCCAGCTCAGCCGACAGGGGATCTTACACCGGGGAGCTGTTTTTT
. | TRBJ2-3 | 16 | TRBD2 | TRBV5-1 | CASSSGLAGAGDTQYF | TGCGCCAGCAGCTCGGGACTAGCGGGAGCGGGAGATACGCAGTATTTT
. | TRBJ1-6 | 14 | . | TRBV28 | CASRLQGTNSPLHF | TGTGCCAGCAGATTACAGGGTACGAATTCACCCCTCCACTTT
. | TRBJ2-2 | 18 | TRBD2 | TRBV5-1 | CASSLSSSGRPNTGELFF | TGCGCCAGCAGCTTGTCTTCTAGCGGGAGACCTAACACCGGGGAGCTGTTTTTT
. | TRBJ1-2 | 14 | . | TRBV6-5 | CASRRDSGNYGYTF | TGTGCCAGCAGACGAGACAGCGGAAACTATGGCTACACCTTC
. | TRBJ2-1 | 16 | . | TRBV27 | CASSFGGLRSYNEQFF | TGTGCCAGCAGTTTTGGCGGACTCCGCTCCTACAATGAGCAGTTCTTC
. | TRBJ2-2 | 15 | . | TRBV11-3 | CASSLGDGKAGELFF | TGTGCCAGCAGCTTAGGAGACGGGAAGGCCGGGGAGCTGTTTTTT
. | TRBJ2-6 | 14 | . | TRBV5-6 | CASTSGFGANVLTF | TGTGCCAGCACCTCAGGGTTCGGGGCCAACGTCCTGACTTTC
. | TRBJ1-6 | 13 | TRBD1 | TRBV30 | CAWSVYRGSPLHF | TGTGCCTGGAGTGTATACAGGGGTTCACCCCTCCACTTT
once | TRBJ1-1 | 12 | TRBD1 | TRBV2 | CATYRGRTEAFF | TGTGCCACATACAGGGGTCGGACTGAAGCTTTCTTT
. | TRBJ2-2 | 14 | . | TRBV11-3 | CASSFLGTTGELFF | TGTGCCAGCAGCTTTCTCGGGACCACCGGGGAGCTGTTTTTT
. | TRBJ2-3 | 14 | . | TRBV19 | CASSLQQGTDTQYF | TGTGCCAGTAGTCTCCAACAGGGCACAGATACGCAGTATTTT
. | TRBJ1-1 | 13 | . | TRBV11-2 | CASSLSGDTEAFF | TGTGCCAGCAGCTTATCAGGGGACACTGAAGCTTTCTTC
. | TRBJ2-1 | 16 | TRBD2 | TRBV27 | CASRGLAGGLGGEQFF | TGTGCCAGCAGGGGACTAGCGGGAGGATTGGGAGGGGAGCAGTTCTTC
. | TRBJ1-2 | 14 | . | TRBV30 | CAWRLEGSLAIYTF | TGTGCCTGGAGGCTTGAGGGGAGCCTGGCAATCTACACCTTC
. | TRBJ2-7 | 13 | . | TRBV5-5 | CASSRALFYEQYF | TGTGCCAGCAGCCGCGCCCTCTTCTACGAGCAGTACTTC
. | TRBJ2-6 | 17 | . | TRBV4-2 | CASSQDPGVSGANVLTF | TGTGCCAGCAGCCAAGATCCCGGGGTCTCTGGGGCCAACGTCCTGACTTTC
few | TRBJ1-1 | 13 | . | TRBV30 | CAWFVGGRTEAFF | TGTGCCTGGTTCGTAGGGGGGCGGACTGAAGCTTTCTTT
. | TRBJ2-6 | 15 | . | TRBV28 | CASSFGQIGANVLTF | TGTGCCAGCAGTTTTGGACAGATTGGGGCCAACGTCCTGACTTTC
. | TRBJ2-5 | 15 | TRBD2 | TRBV28 | CASSITSGSRETQYF | TGTGCCAGCAGTATAACTAGCGGGAGTAGGGAGACCCAGTACTTC
. | TRBJ2-7 | 14 | . | TRBV30 | CAWSRGGGSYEQYF | TGTGCCTGGAGTAGGGGGGGAGGGTCCTACGAGCAGTACTTC
once | TRBJ2-1 | 14 | . | TRBV1 | CTSSLGRGGYEQFF | TGCACCAGCAGCCTGGGCAGGGGGGGGTATGAGCAGTTCTTC
. | TRBJ2-5 | 15 | TRBD2 | TRBV9 | CASSPQLAVQETQYF | TGTGCCAGCAGCCCGCAACTAGCGGTACAAGAGACCCAGTACTTC